What follows are 26 T cell receptor beta chains derived from one specimen sequenced in a study of vaccination effects on CD4 cells after COVID-19. Under the ViraFEST assay, PBMC were stimulated with viral peptide pools so that antigen-specific CD4+ T cells expanded. Sequencing was performed afterwards. Following 10 days of culture, CD4+ T cells were isolated. Two-dose vaccination with either BNT162b2 or mRNA-1273 was given to the participants. These receptors have no known antigen. The assay was immunoSEQ multiplex PCR, and TCRdb's table has in-frame clones only and misses some. The table lists approximately 78,000 clones, around 80% of them singletons. Sequencing used CD4+ T cells from PBMCs cultured with HCoV-229E spike peptides, obtained after COVID-19 vaccination. The source is a human donor who received a COVID-19 vaccine.

This clone was seen just once. The gene calls are TRBV7-2 and TRBJ1-5, with 7 bases that match TRBD1. CDR3 size: 12 residues. J gave up 7 bases and V 6 bases, and 3 bases lay outside the gene matches. Germline lookup yields CDR1 SGHTA and CDR2 FQGNSA. The CDR3 here is CASSSDRQPQHF. The CDR3 DNA reads as TGTGCCAGCAGTTCGGACAGGCAGCCCCAGCATTTT. Complete variable domain (other parts from reference TRBV7-2 and TRBJ1-5): GAGVSQSPSNKVTEKGKDVELRCDPISGHTALYWYRQSLGQGLEFLIYFQGNSAPDKSGLPSDRFSAERTGGSVSTLTIQRTQQEDSAVYLCASSSDRQPQHFGDGTRLSIL.

The gene calls are TRBV6-5 and TRBJ1-2; D remains unclear. Germline assignment: CDR1 MNHEY and CDR2 SVGAGI. V was cut by 2 bases and J by 4 bases, with 11 bases left in between. The CDR3 runs 14 residues. The CDR3 sequence: CASSYSRGGYGYTF. In DNA, the CDR3 is TGTGCCAGCAGTTACAGTCGAGGCGGCTATGGCTACACCTTC.

J is TRBJ1-2 and V is TRBV19; 8 nucleotides line up with TRBD1. The junction had 9 bases not matched to a gene; V was cut back by 5 bases and J by 10 bases. The germline V gene has CDR1 LNHDA and CDR2 SQIVND (reference sequence). There are 13 residues in the CDR3. CDR3 region: CASSRDRGLVYTF. CDR3 DNA: TGTGCCAGTAGTCGAGACAGGGGTCTTGTCTACACCTTC.

This chain uses TRBV6-5 with TRBJ1-2; D not resolved. The CDR3 has 15 residues. From germline, CDR1 is MNHEY and CDR2 SVGAGI. V lost 8 bases to trimming and J lost 4 bases, with 20 bases between them. DNA for the CDR3: TGTGCCAGCTATCTACAAGTGGGCAGCGGCTATGGCTACACCTTC. Protein sequence: CASYLQVGSGYGYTF.

The V and J genes are TRBV27 and TRBJ1-6, with TRBD1 matching over 8 bases. V trimming: 5 bases; J trimming: 6 bases; junction bases outside the gene matches: 6. The length of the CDR3 is 15 residues. Per the germline V gene, CDR1 is MNHEY and CDR2 is SMNVEV (reference sequence). Here the CDR3 DNA reads TGTGCCAGCAGTAGAGGGACAGGCCTTAATTCACCCCTCCACTTT. Protein sequence: CASSRGTGLNSPLHF.

The chain uses TRBV19 and TRBJ1-2; tentative D call: TRBD1 (6 bases). This CDR3 region has 14 residues. V lost 4 bases and J lost 7, with 16 bases in between. Germline V gene lookup returns CDR1 LNHDA and CDR2 SQIVND (reference sequence). As DNA, the CDR3 is TGTGCCAGTAGTAGAAACGACAGGACTACTGGCTACACCTTC. This gives the protein CASSRNDRTTGYTF.

CDR3 residues: CASRVRGAEAFF. CDR3 DNA: TGTGCCAGCAGGGTCCGGGGAGCTGAAGCTTTCTTT. This sequence joins TRBV6-5 and TRBJ1-1; no definite D call. The V end was cut by 6 bases, the J end by 6 bases, with 11 bases between. Looked up from germline, CDR1 is MNHEY and CDR2 is SVGAGI. The CDR3 extends over 12 amino acids.

The J gene is TRBJ2-6, the V gene TRBV7-9; 8 positions agree with TRBD1. Germline CDR1 SEHNR, CDR2 FQNEAQ (reference sequence). The CDR3 covers 17 residues. Unmatched junction bases numbered 3, after V lost 2 bases and J lost 0 bases. The DNA for the CDR3 is TGTGCCAGCAGCTTACTGACAGGGGACTCTGGGGCCAACGTCCTGACTTTC. This sequence encodes CASSLLTGDSGANVLTF.

The CDR3 region has the DNA TGTGCCAGCAGTTGGCAGGGAGAATACGAGCAGTACGTC. Protein product: CASSWQGEYEQYV. The chain combines TRBV6-6 with TRBJ2-7; D is perhaps TRBD1 or TRBD2 (5 bases each). Germline V gives CDR1 MNHNY, CDR2 SVGAGI (reference sequence). V shed 4 bases and J shed 4 bases, with 11 bases lying between them. The CDR3 runs 13 residues.

The chain uses TRBV29-1 and TRBJ2-2; unclear D gene. Looked up from germline, CDR1 is SQVTM and CDR2 is ANQGSEA. V was pared by 4 bases and J by 4 bases, with 13 bases between. This CDR3 spans 14 amino acids. The CDR3 sequence is CSVGEGSGTGELFF. The CDR3 coding sequence is TGCAGCGTTGGAGAAGGGTCGGGCACCGGGGAGCTGTTTTTT.

The CDR3 loop reads CASSQDLANSPLEQYV. The CDR3 nucleotides are TGTGCCAGCAGCCAAGACCTCGCAAACTCCCCTCTCGAGCAGTACGTC. The chain employs TRBV4-2 and TRBJ2-7; D unresolved. Germline values: CDR1 LGHNA, CDR2 YNFKEQ. The CDR3 length is 16 residues. V gave up 0 bases and J gave up 6 bases, with 18 bases separating them.

The J gene is TRBJ2-7, the V gene TRBV6-6; 9 bases match TRBD1. The V gene end was trimmed by 0 bases and the J gene end by 2 bases; junction bases not matched to a gene: 5. Germline V gene lookup returns CDR1 MNHNY and CDR2 SVGAGI (reference sequence). The length of the CDR3 is 16 residues. The chain's CDR3 is CASSYSGQGRPYEQYV. DNA of the CDR3: TGTGCCAGCAGTTACTCGGGACAGGGACGTCCCTACGAGCAGTACGTC.

The V and J genes are TRBV5-6 and TRBJ2-2, with 9 bases fitting TRBD1. CDR3 length: 18 residues. The germline CDR1 and CDR2 sequences are SGHDT and YYEEEE. The V and J ends lost 4 bases and 2 bases, in that order; junction bases with no gene match: 12. CDR3 loop: CASSGGQGSTINTGELFF. CDR3 nucleotide sequence: TGTGCCAGCAGCGGGGGACAGGGTTCCACAATTAACACCGGGGAGCTGTTTTTT.

The V gene is TRBV2, the J gene TRBJ1-2; no clear D. CDR3 size: 15 residues. Germline V gene lookup returns CDR1 SNHLY and CDR2 FYNNEI. Trimming left V 8 bases short and J 2 bases short, with 18 bases between. The CDR3 protein is CASPAVDGENYGYTF. Here the CDR3 DNA reads TGTGCCAGCCCGGCGGTCGACGGCGAAAACTATGGCTACACCTTC. The variable domain in full, with the rest retrieved from reference TRBV2 and TRBJ1-2, is EPEVTQTPSHQVTQMGQEVILRCVPISNHLYFYWYRQILGQKVEFLVSFYNNEISEKSEIFDDQFSVERPDGSNFTLKIRSTKLEDSAMYFCASPAVDGENYGYTFGSGTRLTVV.

The chain couples TRBV7-9 to TRBJ2-5; D ambiguous. Germline CDR1 reads SEHNR; CDR2 reads FQNEAQ (reference sequence). The CDR3 length is 14 residues. Trimming shortened V by 5 bases and J by 3 bases, and 13 bases separated the two germline ends. CDR3 nucleotides: TGTGCCAGCAGCCCGCCTCGGTTCAAAGAGACCCAGTACTTC. Encoded protein: CASSPPRFKETQYF.

The CDR3 nucleotides read TGTGCCAGCAGCTTGGGGTTCAACTCTGGAAACACCATATATTTT. As protein: CASSLGFNSGNTIYF. The chain joins TRBV5-6 to TRBJ1-3, with D unresolved. Germline V gene sequence: CDR1 SGHDT, CDR2 YYEEEE. This CDR3 spans 15 amino acids. V dropped 0 bases and J dropped 0 bases, with 7 bases sitting between them.

The chain has TRBV19 and TRBJ2-3, with D possibly matching TRBD2 (6 bases). V was shortened by 7 bases and J by 0 bases, with 8 bases between the two germline ends. Germline lookup yields CDR1 LNHDA and CDR2 SQIVND (reference sequence). This CDR3 has 13 amino acids. CDR3 in amino acids: CASKTRSTDTQYF. The DNA for the CDR3 is TGTGCCAGTAAGACTAGAAGCACAGATACGCAGTATTTT.

This clone was observed a handful of times. The rearrangement uses TRBV11-3 and TRBJ2-1, with a possible D match to TRBD1 (5 bases). The CDR3 sequence is 12 residues long. Germline lookup yields CDR1 SGHNT and CDR2 YENEEA. Trimming took off 5 bases at V and 9 bases at J, with 11 bases between the two ends. For the CDR3, the DNA is TGTGCCAGCAGCCGGAGACAGTCTGAGCAGTTCTTC. It translates to CASSRRQSEQFF.

The count of this clone is one. The rearrangement links TRBV3-1 (or the pseudogene TRBV3-2) to TRBJ2-3, with D maybe TRBD2 (6 bases). V was pared by 7 bases and J by 0 bases, with 11 bases between. The CDR3 has 14 amino acids. CDR1 and CDR2 (germline): LGHDT, YNNKEL (reference sequence). The CDR3 nucleotides are TGTGCCAGCACCTGGCGGGGAAGCACAGATACGCAGTATTTT. It specifies CASTWRGSTDTQYF.

This chain connects TRBV6-1 to TRBJ1-1; D is unclear. With 0 bases removed from V and 7 bases from J, the gap between germline ends came to 9 bases. From germline, CDR1 is MNHNS and CDR2 SASEGT. This CDR3 has 13 residues. The CDR3 coding sequence is TGTGCCAGCAGTGAAGCGTGGGGTAGTGAAGCTTTCTTT. Its protein is CASSEAWGSEAFF.

Of note for this clone: In the same sample, other DNA sequences code for this CDR3. The chain has TRBV19 and TRBJ1-3; D is undetermined. Germline-derived CDR1 and CDR2 are LNHDA and SQIVND (reference sequence). This CDR3 has 14 amino acids. Trimming shortened V by 5 bases and J by 0 bases, and 8 bases separated the two germline ends. The CDR3: CASSPGSSGNTIYF. The CDR3, as DNA: TGTGCCAGTAGTCCGGGGTCCTCTGGAAACACCATATATTTT.

In this sample, this clone turned up a few times. The V gene is TRBV19, the J gene TRBJ2-5; no reliable D call. The V gene's germline CDR1 is LNHDA and CDR2 SQIVND (reference sequence). Deletions cut 0 bases from V and 1 base from J, with 6 bases between. The CDR3 runs 14 residues. CDR3 sequence reads: CASSIETAQETQYF. In nucleotides, the CDR3 is TGTGCCAGTAGTATAGAAACAGCCCAAGAGACCCAGTACTTC.

V is TRBV30 and J is TRBJ1-4; 8 bases line up with TRBD1. There are 18 residues in the CDR3. Germline CDR1 is GTSNPN and CDR2 is SVGIG (reference sequence). The V and J ends lost 2 bases and 7 bases, in that order; junction bases with no gene match: 18. CDR3 loop: CAWSPLFSDRGRSEKLFF. CDR3 sequence (DNA): TGTGCCTGGAGTCCATTATTCTCCGACAGGGGTCGAAGTGAAAAACTGTTTTTT.

The chain combines TRBV6-5 with TRBJ2-4, with TRBD1 as a possible D gene (5 bases). The CDR3 has 15 amino acids. CDR1 MNHEY and CDR2 SVGAGI come from the germline V gene. V was clipped by 0 bases and J by 6 bases, with 12 bases between them. This chain's CDR3 is CASSYSRTPPNIQYF. CDR3 nucleotides: TGTGCCAGCAGTTACTCGAGGACACCTCCAAACATTCAGTACTTC.

In the case of this clone: Other DNA sequences within the sample encode an identical CDR3. V usage is TRBV5-1 and J usage is TRBJ2-5; D is unclear. There are 13 residues in the CDR3. Germline CDR1 is SGHRS and CDR2 is YFSETQ. V was clipped by 4 bases and J by 1 base, with 8 bases between them. The CDR3 loop reads CASSRDFQETQYF. CDR3 nucleotide sequence: TGCGCCAGCAGCCGAGATTTCCAAGAGACCCAGTACTTC.

Written as DNA, the CDR3 is TGTGCCAGCAGTGATCACAGACAAGGAAACACCATATATTTT. Translation: CASSDHRQGNTIYF. V gene TRBV2 combines with J gene TRBJ1-3, with D unresolved. Per the germline V gene, CDR1 is SNHLY and CDR2 is FYNNEI. The ends were cut back, 3 bases at V and 4 bases at J, with 10 bases in the middle. The length of the CDR3 is 14 residues.